This T cell receptor (beta chain) was retrieved from a study of T cells in Graves' hyperthyroidism and ophthalmopathy. Researchers amplified the TCR beta CDR3 regions from RNA transcripts. TCR CDR3 underwent first-round RT-PCR with the HTBI primer set. TCRdb itself ran the multiplex PCR reads through MiXCR, one entry per CDR3 protein. The table lists about 290,000 distinct CDR3 sequences, 13% of them singletons. There are many counts of this clonotype. Hyperthyroidism had been newly diagnosed in patients aged 18 to 65, and its duration was under 2 months. The blood sample was taken at first hyperthyroidism diagnosis, before any ophthalmopathy symptoms. Fresh 10 ml peripheral blood yielded PBMCs. The source of this sequence is a woman aged 25 to 39 with Graves' hyperthyroidism that later progressed to Graves' ophthalmopathy. Sequencing input: blood.

This CDR3 is CASSQEPDDGANVLTF. CDR3 bases: TGTGCCAGCAGCCAAGAACCGGACGACGGGGCCAACGTCCTGACTTTC. This chain connects TRBV4-2 to TRBJ2-6; D is unclear. The CDR3 has 16 amino acids. CDR1 and CDR2 from the germline V gene are LGHNA and YNFKEQ. Trimming cost V 0 bases and J 4 bases, with 10 bases left between them.